This is a list of T cell receptor beta chains from one sample in a study of cytomegalovirus exposure and HLA in healthy donors. The protocol was immunoSEQ multiplex PCR, while the TCRdb copy is restricted to in-frame clones and leaves out a portion. The sample holds roughly 140,000 clones, over 60% seen once. Sequenced sample: PBMCs. These receptors were collected from a woman aged 25 to 39 in good health and CMV-seropositive. Both conserved end residues are part of each CDR3. Fields, in order: D gene, V gene, CDR3 protein. A D gene is named only where the DNA matches it firmly.

NA | TRBV7-2 | CASSLVSAGYPYEQYF
TRBD1 | TRBV6-5 | CASRIGDSRNTEAFF
NA | TRBV5-6 | CASSMGSAGTDTQYF
NA | TRBV27 | CASSRSGNEQFF
NA | TRBV7-6 | CASSSGKGQPQHF
TRBD1 | TRBV5-1 | CASSLAPTGGGGEKLFF
NA | TRBV14 | CASSLLQVNTEAFF
NA | TRBV5-1 | CASRDSVEAFF
NA | TRBV7-2 | CASSSTRGSYNEQFF
NA | TRBV28 | CASRIGRTEYNEQFF
NA | TRBV9 | CASSAVQGPYNEQFF
NA | TRBV7-9 | CASRPYLQGRAEAFF
NA | TRBV6-6 | CASSYSGLKNTEAFF
NA | TRBV27 | CASSPSPGSLHGYTF
NA | TRBV7-6 | CASSLGVGQLYGYTF
NA | TRBV9 | CASSSQGGGNQPQHF
TRBD1 | TRBV12-5 | CASGQDLGQGVQETQYF
TRBD1 | TRBV29-1 | CSVEQGAGNTIYF
TRBD2 | TRBV6-1 | CASSGGLAYEQYF
TRBD1 | TRBV7-9 | CASSSPVGQGAYEQYF
TRBD1 | TRBV4-2 | CASSQDHDREYGYTF
TRBD1 | TRBV2 | CATKQGSSYEQYF
TRBD2 | TRBV12-5 | CASGSGLAGEADTQYF
NA | TRBV2 | CASSSLAFETQYF
TRBD2 | TRBV13 | CASSWPSSGRAYEQYF
TRBD2 | TRBV9 | CASSGLSGGAGANVLTF
NA | TRBV4-1 | CASSQESQLPGEAFF
NA | TRBV5-1 | CASSLNMRVAGELFF
TRBD1 | TRBV5-6 | CASSSGQDEAFF
NA | TRBV19 | CASSSRGADEQYF
NA | TRBV10-2 | CASLQETYEQYF